The present T cell receptor (beta chain) was sequenced within a study of long-term antiretroviral therapy in people with HIV. Samples were assayed with immunoSEQ v3.0 at survey level. Assay used: immunoSEQ multiplex PCR; TCRdb lists only in-frame clones, some missing. The top ten clones hold 10% to 15% of a sample with about 12,000 clones, 70% to 75% of them seen once. This clone was picked up a small number of times. The CDR3 is 13 residues long. V lost 5 bases and J lost 3; bases outside the gene matches: 4. Germline assignment: CDR1 SGHTA and CDR2 FQGNSA. The clonotype comes from a man in his forties with HIV. The chain uses TRBV7-2 and TRBJ2-7, with 7 bases that match TRBD1. Source: unsorted PBMCs, taken almost 3.2 years before starting antiretroviral therapy. CDR3: CASSKGQSYEQYF. For the CDR3, the DNA is TGTGCCAGCAGCAAGGGACAGAGCTACGAGCAGTACTTC.